The T cell receptor beta chain under discussion was sequenced for a study of blood T cell repertoires in COVID-19. Study as a whole: Researchers got acute and convalescent COVID-19 samples from the United States, Italy and Spain.

In the authors' methods: Amplifying reference gene primers gave estimates of nucleated cell counts. Only in-frame clones appear in the TCRdb table, and some are missing; sequencing was by immunoSEQ multiplex PCR. The DNA was the basis for D and trimming; V, J and clone size are from that table. The repertoire holds approximately 230,000 clones, with about 79% as singletons. This CDR3 comprises 16 residues. The rearrangement uses TRBV1 and TRBJ1-1. TRBV1 is flagged as a pseudogene. This TCR came from a man at least 80 years old with acute or convalescent COVID-19. The material sequenced was peripheral blood. The chain's CDR3 is CTSSQDQRDLTREAFF. The CDR3 DNA is TGCACCAGCAGCCAAGATCAAAGGGACTTAACTCGAGAAGCTTTCTTT.